The clone carrying this TCR beta chain was found a few times. The antigen is not known. This sample is part of a study of T-cell memory formation after mild COVID-19. Study-wide context: Most TCR clusters belonged to a single donor.

V lost 1 base and J lost 6, with 16 bases in between. The CDR3 length is 16 residues. Study-wide points: Several responding clones turned up in pre-infection memory, indicating that cross-reactive memory may have taken part. Clones shrinking from day 15 to 85 showed even CD4/CD8 mixes; later expanders tilted CD4+.

MiXCR was run by TCRdb on the 5' RACE reads, yielding one entry per CDR3 protein. The sample carries roughly 190,000 distinct CDR3 sequences, 10% recorded once. The source material was PBMCs or a T cell subset sorted from them (not recorded which). The clonotype was recovered from a man aged 18-30 years who had mild COVID-19 (a few samples of this study predate the infection). Cell type and time point are not known. The chain uses TRBV23-1 and TRBJ1-5, with D perhaps TRBD1 (6 bases). TRBV23-1 is noted as an ORF with a role that remains uncertain. Written as DNA, the CDR3 is TGCGCCAGCAGTCAATGGAAACAGGGACGGACTCAGCCCCAGCATTTT. This sequence encodes CASSQWKQGRTQPQHF.